Listed here are 23 T cell receptor beta chains from one sample, sequenced in a study of identifying expanded T cells in peripheral blood. The table came from immunoSEQ multiplex PCR; TCRdb's copy has only in-frame clones and leaves some out. The profile shows about 91,000 clones, approximately 91% of them singletons. Sequenced sample: blood. These receptor sequences come from a person aged 18 to 75 in good health.

This clone was recorded once. The V call is TRBV13, the J call TRBJ2-7, with 15 positions matching TRBD2. J gave up 0 bases and V 4 bases, and 10 bases lay outside the gene matches. This CDR3 has 19 amino acids. In germline, CDR1 is PRHDT, CDR2 FYEKMQ (reference sequence). The CDR3 spells CASSSSGLAGGVGSYEQYF. The CDR3 region has the DNA TGTGCCAGCAGCTCCTCGGGACTAGCGGGAGGAGTCGGCTCCTACGAGCAGTACTTC.

This clone was seen just once. The genes are TRBV4-1 and TRBJ2-3; 9 bases align to TRBD2. With V trimmed by 3 bases and J by 2 bases, 9 bases remained unmatched. Per germline, CDR1 MGHRA and CDR2 YSYEKL. The CDR3 is 17 amino acids. The CDR3 is CASSQARLAVNTDTQYF. The CDR3 DNA follows: TGCGCCAGCAGCCAGGCGAGACTAGCGGTTAACACAGATACGCAGTATTTT.

The rearrangement links TRBV18 to TRBJ1-3; 8 bases fit TRBD1. Trimming took 4 bases from V and 0 from J; bases not matched to a gene: 8. The length of the CDR3 is 17 residues. Germline CDR1 KGHSH, CDR2 LQKENI. Here the CDR3 reads CASSRYRGSVSGNTIYF. The CDR3 region has the DNA TGTGCCAGCTCACGATACAGGGGGTCCGTCTCTGGAAACACCATATATTTT.

The chain carries TRBV10-2 and TRBJ2-3; TRBD2 matches at 10 bases. V shed 6 bases and J 1 base; nucleotides not matched to a gene: 4. Germline CDR1 is WSHSY and CDR2 is SAAADI. The length of the CDR3 is 15 residues. In DNA form, the CDR3 reads TGCGCCAGCAGAGTAGCGGGGGGACGCACAGATACGCAGTATTTT. Encoded protein: CASRVAGGRTDTQYF.

The V and J genes are TRBV19 and TRBJ1-2; D unresolved. Deletions cut 5 bases from V and 0 bases from J, with 13 bases between. The CDR3 totals 15 residues. The germline CDR1 and CDR2 sequences are LNHDA and SQIVND (reference sequence). CDR3 DNA: TGTGCCAGTAGTCCCCACGTGGGCTCTAACTATGGCTACACCTTC. This gives the protein CASSPHVGSNYGYTF.

This clone was picked up one time. J is TRBJ2-5 and V is TRBV7-7; weak D call: TRBD1 (5 bases). Germline V CDR1 and CDR2: SSHAT, FNYEAQ (reference sequence). The CDR3 consists of 13 residues. V was cut by 3 bases and J by 4 bases, with 9 bases left in between. CDR3 protein: CASSLGRVETQYF. In DNA, the CDR3 is TGTGCCAGCAGCTTGGGCAGGGTAGAGACCCAGTACTTC.

This clone was recorded a few times. This chain uses TRBV6-4 with TRBJ2-2; D may match TRBD1 or TRBD2 (5 bases each). The germline CDR1 and CDR2 sequences are MRHNA and SNTAGT. The CDR3 sequence is 13 residues long. Trimming shortened V by 6 bases and J by 3 bases, and 8 bases separated the two germline ends. CDR3 in DNA: TGTGCCAGCAGCATGGGGGACACCGGGGAGCTGTTTTTT. Translated: CASSMGDTGELFF.

The rearrangement uses TRBV2 and TRBJ2-3; D is unresolved. This CDR3 is 13 amino acids long. V lost 0 bases and J 4 bases, leaving 5 bases between the germline ends. The V gene's germline CDR1 is SNHLY and CDR2 FYNNEI. CDR3 bases: TGTGCCAGCAGTGAAGCGCTGGCAGATACGCAGTATTTT. The encoded protein is CASSEALADTQYF.

J is TRBJ2-7 and V is TRBV27; no reliable D call. Germline CDR1 reads MNHEY; CDR2 reads SMNVEV (reference sequence). This CDR3 is built from 13 residues. V lost 3 bases and J 0 bases, leaving 6 bases between the germline ends. CDR3 in DNA: TGTGCCAGCAGTTTGTCTAACTCCTACGAGCAGTACTTC. It specifies CASSLSNSYEQYF.

This sequence joins TRBV11-2 and TRBJ2-5; 7 bases line up with TRBD2. This CDR3 has 15 amino acids. Losses at the gene ends were 2 bases for V and 2 bases for J; bases not matched to a gene: 5. Germline loops: CDR1 SGHAT, CDR2 FQNNGV. The CDR3 region has the DNA TGTGCCAGCAGCTTAAGGGGACTACCTCAAGAGACCCAGTACTTC. Translated, it gives CASSLRGLPQETQYF.

J is TRBJ2-1 and V is TRBV28; the match to TRBD2 covers 11 bases. This CDR3 comprises 15 residues. The V and J ends lost 7 bases and 7 bases, in that order; junction bases with no gene match: 9. CDR1 and CDR2 from the germline V gene are MDHEN and SYDVKM. This CDR3 is CASKLAGGSFNEQFF. The CDR3 DNA is TGTGCCAGCAAGCTAGCGGGAGGAAGTTTTAATGAGCAGTTCTTC.

The rearrangement links TRBV15 to TRBJ2-1; possible D gene TRBD1, 5 bases. The CDR3 extends over 12 amino acids. CDR1 LNHNV and CDR2 YYDKDF come from the germline V gene (reference sequence). V lost 0 bases to trimming and J lost 10 bases, with 7 bases between them. CDR3 nucleotides: TGTGCCACCAGCAGAGAGACAGTCGAGCAGTTCTTC. Translated, it gives CATSRETVEQFF.

This chain uses TRBV7-3 with TRBJ2-1; D unresolved. The germline V and J ends were trimmed by 2 bases and 7 bases, with 12 bases remaining between them. Looked up from germline, CDR1 is SGHTA and CDR2 is FQGTGA. The CDR3 loop spans 14 amino acids. CDR3 nucleotide sequence: TGTGCCAGCAGCTTACCTGGCGTGGTGAATGAGCAGTTCTTC. Its protein is CASSLPGVVNEQFF.

The gene calls are TRBV7-2 and TRBJ2-2, with a weak D call TRBD1 (7 bases). The V end was cut by 11 bases, the J end by 6 bases, with 19 bases between. This CDR3 has 14 residues. Germline V gives CDR1 SGHTA, CDR2 FQGNSA. CDR3 coding DNA: TGTGCCTCATTTAGGGGGCTAGCGTCCGGGGAGCTGTTTTTT. Translation: CASFRGLASGELFF.

V is TRBV6-5 and J is TRBJ2-2; 7 positions match TRBD2. Germline CDR1 MNHEY, CDR2 SVGAGI. Losses at the gene ends were 2 bases for V and 2 bases for J; bases not matched to a gene: 5. This CDR3 has 16 residues. CDR3 DNA sequence: TGTGCCAGCAGTTACGGGCTAGCGGAAAACACCGGGGAGCTGTTTTTT. This encodes CASSYGLAENTGELFF.

The V gene is TRBV10-1, the J gene TRBJ1-1, with TRBD1 matching over 9 bases. Per the germline V gene, CDR1 is WNHNN and CDR2 is SYGVQD (reference sequence). This CDR3 spans 15 amino acids. V lost 4 bases to trimming and J lost 5 bases; unmatched junction nucleotides: 8. The DNA for the CDR3 is TGCGCCAGCAGTGGAGCCGGGACAGGGTCGACTGAAGCTTTCTTT. The encoded protein is CASSGAGTGSTEAFF.

This rearrangement joins TRBV28 to TRBJ2-7; perhaps TRBD2 as D (6 bases). V lost 7 bases to trimming and J lost 0 bases, with 16 bases between them. CDR1 is MDHEN, CDR2 SYDVKM, per germline. This CDR3 has 15 amino acids. The CDR3, as DNA: TGTGCCAGCACTCCTCGGGGACTTTTCTCCTACGAGCAGTACTTC. As protein: CASTPRGLFSYEQYF.

This clone has just one count. The rearrangement uses TRBV20-1 and TRBJ2-3; no reliable D call. The CDR3 totals 11 residues. V lost 7 bases, J lost 3 bases, and 8 bases lay in between. Germline V gene lookup returns CDR1 DFQATT and CDR2 SNEGSKA (reference sequence). CDR3: CSVLVTDTQYF. The CDR3 DNA sequence: TGCAGTGTTTTAGTTACAGATACGCAGTATTTT.

In this sample, this clone turned up once. The V and J genes are TRBV30 and TRBJ2-4; D remains unclear. The germline V gene has CDR1 GTSNPN and CDR2 SVGIG (reference sequence). There are 14 residues in the CDR3. V was shortened by 0 bases and J by 0 bases, with 6 bases between the two germline ends. The CDR3 loop is CAWSVGLAKNIQYF. DNA for the CDR3: TGTGCCTGGAGTGTTGGGCTAGCCAAAAACATTCAGTACTTC.

This chain uses TRBV7-6 with TRBJ2-7; D is ambiguous. Germline V lookup: CDR1 SGHVS, CDR2 FNYEAQ. Trimming took 5 bases from V and 0 from J, leaving 11 bases between them. This CDR3 region has 14 residues. CDR3 sequence: CASSPRLSSYEQYF. The DNA for the CDR3 is TGTGCCAGCAGCCCTAGACTTAGCTCCTACGAGCAGTACTTC. Using reference TRBV7-6 and TRBJ2-7 for the parts outside the CDR3, the full variable domain is GAGVSQSPRYKVTKRGQDVALRCDPISGHVSLYWYRQALGQGPEFLTYFNYEAQQDKSGLPNDRFSAERPEGSISTLTIQRTEQRDSAMYRCASSPRLSSYEQYFGPGTRLTVT.

This chain links TRBV28 with TRBJ1-5; no definite D call. CDR3 size: 14 residues. CDR1 and CDR2 (germline): MDHEN, SYDVKM. Trimming shortened V by 6 bases and J by 0 bases, and 9 bases separated the two germline ends. CDR3 region: CASRIGTSNQPQHF. CDR3 DNA: TGTGCCAGCAGGATCGGTACTAGCAATCAGCCCCAGCATTTT. Complete variable domain (other parts from reference TRBV28 and TRBJ1-5): DVKVTQSSRYLVKRTGEKVFLECVQDMDHENMFWYRQDPGLGLRLIYFSYDVKMKEKGDIPEGYSVSREKKERFSLILESASTNQTSMYLCASRIGTSNQPQHFGDGTRLSIL.

This sequence joins TRBV6-1 and TRBJ2-1, with D possibly TRBD2 on 6 matching bases. Germline V lookup: CDR1 MNHNS, CDR2 SASEGT. Trimming took 1 base from V and 8 from J, leaving 9 bases between them. The CDR3 loop spans 13 amino acids. The CDR3 region has the DNA TGTGCCAGCAGTGAAGAGCGGAGGGATGAGCAGTTCTTC. It is translated as CASSEERRDEQFF.

The V and J genes are TRBV11-2 and TRBJ1-2; TRBD1 might be the D (5 bases). Germline V gives CDR1 SGHAT, CDR2 FQNNGV. The CDR3 extends over 14 amino acids. The V and J ends lost 1 base and 6 bases respectively, with 12 bases between them. The CDR3 coding sequence is TGTGCCAGCAGCTTAGTAGGAGGGGCGAATGGCTACACCTTC. Translating gives CASSLVGGANGYTF.